This T cell receptor beta chain was obtained from a study of blood T cell repertoires in COVID-19. Study information: Whether acute or convalescent, the COVID-19 samples came from the United States, Italy and Spain. From T cells, B-cell-depleted T cells, or PBMCs came the material, which was cDNA or gDNA.

As processed by the authors: Reference gene primer amplification gave nucleated cell count estimates. The protocol was immunoSEQ multiplex PCR, while the TCRdb copy is restricted to in-frame clones and leaves out a portion. V and J calls and clone size are as listed in that table; D and trimming were resolved from the DNA. In the table there are 100,000 to 150,000 clones, around 89% of which are singletons. Sequencing input: peripheral blood. The TCR was taken from a man aged 45-65 years with acute or convalescent COVID-19.

The CDR3 sequence: CASSLSDGYTF. The CDR3 DNA follows: TGTGCCAGCAGCTTGTCGGATGGCTACACCTTC. V gene TRBV5-4 combines with J gene TRBJ1-2; D not certain. V dropped 1 base and J dropped 6 bases, with 4 bases sitting between them. Per the germline V gene, CDR1 is SGHNT and CDR2 is YYREEE (reference sequence). CDR3 length equals 11 residues.